The 5 T cell receptor beta chains below come from one sample, sequenced in a study of blood T cell repertoires in COVID-19. The protocol was immunoSEQ multiplex PCR, while the TCRdb copy is restricted to in-frame clones and leaves out a portion. In the table there are just under 100,000 clones, around 84% of which are singletons. The specimen sequenced was peripheral blood. These receptors all come from a woman aged 55 to 70 in a cohort sampled during active or convalescent COVID-19.

The J gene is TRBJ2-7, the V gene TRBV3-1 (or the pseudogene TRBV3-2), with 8 bases that match TRBD2. The CDR3 sequence is 15 residues long. CDR1 is LGHDT and CDR2 is YNNKEL in the germline V gene (reference sequence). Germline trimming cut 0 bases from V and 0 bases from J; bases unmatched to any gene: 1. CDR3 protein: CASSQDGGGSYEQYF. For the CDR3, the DNA is TGTGCCAGCAGCCAAGACGGGGGGGGCTCCTACGAGCAGTACTTC.

The chain has TRBV2 and TRBJ1-1; 9 bases match TRBD1. The CDR3 length is 15 residues. Germline V gives CDR1 SNHLY, CDR2 FYNNEI. The junction had 12 bases not matched to a gene; V was cut back by 2 bases and J by 11 bases. DNA of the CDR3: TGTGCCAGCAGTGAATTTGGAACCGGGACAGGGAGGGCTTTCTTT. Amino acids: CASSEFGTGTGRAFF.

The rearrangement uses TRBV11-3 and TRBJ2-3; the match to TRBD2 covers 9 bases. Trimming removed 1 base from V and 2 bases from J; junction bases left unmatched: 7. Germline values: CDR1 SGHNT, CDR2 YENEEA. This CDR3 region has 17 residues. The CDR3 DNA reads as TGTGCCAGCAGCTTAGGGGCTAGCGGGACCTCCACAGATACGCAGTATTTT. Its protein is CASSLGASGTSTDTQYF. Looking up the rest from reference TRBV11-3 and TRBJ2-3 gives the full variable domain: EAGVVQSPRYKIIEKKQPVAFWCNPISGHNTLYWYLQNLGQGPELLIRYENEEAVDDSQLPKDRFSAERLKGVDSTLKIQPAELGDSAVYLCASSLGASGTSTDTQYFGPGTRLTVL.

The chain carries TRBV7-2 and TRBJ2-7; no reliable D call. Deletions cut 3 bases from V and 3 bases from J, with 6 bases between. The length of the CDR3 is 12 residues. CDR1 and CDR2 from the germline V gene are SGHTA and FQGNSA. CDR3 DNA: TGTGCCAGCAGCTTTTCGTTCTACGAGCAGTACTTC. It yields the protein CASSFSFYEQYF.

The chain uses TRBV5-4 and TRBJ1-1; possibly TRBD1 for D (5 bases). CDR1 SGHNT and CDR2 YYREEE come from the germline V gene (reference sequence). V lost 1 base and J lost 0, with 7 bases in between. The CDR3 runs to 14 residues. DNA for the CDR3: TGTGCCAGCAGCTTGCAGGGCATGAACACTGAAGCTTTCTTT. It specifies CASSLQGMNTEAFF.